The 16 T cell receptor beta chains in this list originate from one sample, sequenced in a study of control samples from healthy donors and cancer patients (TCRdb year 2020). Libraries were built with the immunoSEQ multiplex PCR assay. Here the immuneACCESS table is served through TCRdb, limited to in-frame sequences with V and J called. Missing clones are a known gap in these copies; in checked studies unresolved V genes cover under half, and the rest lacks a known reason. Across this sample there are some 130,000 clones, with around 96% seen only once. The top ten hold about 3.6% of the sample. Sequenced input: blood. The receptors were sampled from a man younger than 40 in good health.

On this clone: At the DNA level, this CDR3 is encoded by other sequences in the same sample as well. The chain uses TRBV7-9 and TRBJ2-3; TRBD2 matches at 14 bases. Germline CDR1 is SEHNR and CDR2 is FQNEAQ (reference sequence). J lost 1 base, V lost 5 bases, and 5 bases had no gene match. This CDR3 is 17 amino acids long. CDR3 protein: CASSPGLAGARTDTQYF. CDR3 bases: TGTGCCAGCAGCCCGGGACTAGCGGGGGCTCGCACAGATACGCAGTATTTT.

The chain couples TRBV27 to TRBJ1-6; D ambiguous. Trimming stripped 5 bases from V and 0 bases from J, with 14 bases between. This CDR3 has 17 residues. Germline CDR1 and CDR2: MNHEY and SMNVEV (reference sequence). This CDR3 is CASSPIPRSSYNSPLHF. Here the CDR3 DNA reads TGTGCCAGCAGTCCAATTCCAAGGAGCTCCTATAATTCACCCCTCCACTTT.

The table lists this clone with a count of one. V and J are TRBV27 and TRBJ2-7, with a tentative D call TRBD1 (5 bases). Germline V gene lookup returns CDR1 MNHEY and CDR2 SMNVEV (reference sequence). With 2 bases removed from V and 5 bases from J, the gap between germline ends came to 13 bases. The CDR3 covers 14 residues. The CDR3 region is CASSLGQGAHEQYF. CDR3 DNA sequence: TGTGCCAGCAGTTTAGGCCAGGGTGCCCACGAGCAGTACTTC.

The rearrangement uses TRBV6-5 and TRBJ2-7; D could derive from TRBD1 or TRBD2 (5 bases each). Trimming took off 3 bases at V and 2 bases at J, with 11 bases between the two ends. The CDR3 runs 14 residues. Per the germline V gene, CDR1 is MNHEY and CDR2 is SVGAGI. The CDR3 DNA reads TGTGCCAGCAGTTATAGGGACGGTGCCTACGAGCAGTACTTC. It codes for CASSYRDGAYEQYF.

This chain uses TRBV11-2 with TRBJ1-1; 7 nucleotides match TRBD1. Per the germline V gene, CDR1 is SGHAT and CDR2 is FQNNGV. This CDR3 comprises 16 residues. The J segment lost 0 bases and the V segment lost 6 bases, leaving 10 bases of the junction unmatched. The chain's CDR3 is CASSSLPTGLNTEAFF. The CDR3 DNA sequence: TGTGCCAGCAGTTCCCTCCCGACAGGGCTGAACACTGAAGCTTTCTTT.

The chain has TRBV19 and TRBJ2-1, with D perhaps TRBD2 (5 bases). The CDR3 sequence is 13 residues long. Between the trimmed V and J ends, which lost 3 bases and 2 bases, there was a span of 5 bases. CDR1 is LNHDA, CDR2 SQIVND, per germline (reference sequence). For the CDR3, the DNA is TGTGCCAGTAGTATCGGGACCTACAATGAGCAGTTCTTC. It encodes CASSIGTYNEQFF.

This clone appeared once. In nucleotides, the CDR3 is TGTGCCTGGAGACCGGGTTTAGGTTCACCCCTCCACTTT. Its protein product is CAWRPGLGSPLHF. The V call is TRBV30, the J call TRBJ1-6, with D hard to call. Germline V gene sequence: CDR1 GTSNPN, CDR2 SVGIG (reference sequence). The CDR3 extends over 13 amino acids. V was clipped by 3 bases and J by 9 bases, with 12 bases between them.

The CDR3 is CASSDGILTGDLGYTF. As DNA, the CDR3 is TGCGCCAGCAGCGACGGTATACTAACAGGGGATTTGGGCTACACCTTC. The chain uses TRBV4-1 and TRBJ1-2, with TRBD1 matching 7 bases. V lost 5 bases to trimming and J lost 8 bases; unmatched junction nucleotides: 17. Germline CDR1 MGHRA, CDR2 YSYEKL. The CDR3 is made up of 16 amino acids.

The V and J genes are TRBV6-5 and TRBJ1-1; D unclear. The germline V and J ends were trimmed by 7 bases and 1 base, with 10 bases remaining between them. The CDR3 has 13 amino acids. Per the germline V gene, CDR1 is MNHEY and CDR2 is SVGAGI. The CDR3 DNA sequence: TGTGCCAGCAAATCGAGGGAGAACACTGAAGCTTTCTTT. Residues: CASKSRENTEAFF.

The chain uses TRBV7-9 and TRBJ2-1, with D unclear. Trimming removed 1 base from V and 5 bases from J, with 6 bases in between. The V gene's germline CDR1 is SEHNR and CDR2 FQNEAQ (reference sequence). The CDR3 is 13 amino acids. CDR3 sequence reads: CASSLGSDNEQFF. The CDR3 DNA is TGTGCCAGCAGCTTAGGTTCAGACAATGAGCAGTTCTTC.

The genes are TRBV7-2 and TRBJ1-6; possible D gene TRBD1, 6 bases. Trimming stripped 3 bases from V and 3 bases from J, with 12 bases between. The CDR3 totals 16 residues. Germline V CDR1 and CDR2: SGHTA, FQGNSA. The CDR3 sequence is CASSLREGGYNSPLHF. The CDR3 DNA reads TGTGCCAGCAGCTTGAGAGAAGGGGGCTATAATTCACCCCTCCACTTT. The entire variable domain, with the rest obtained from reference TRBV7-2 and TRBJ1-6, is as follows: GAGVSQSPSNKVTEKGKDVELRCDPISGHTALYWYRQSLGQGLEFLIYFQGNSAPDKSGLPSDRFSAERTGGSVSTLTIQRTQQEDSAVYLCASSLREGGYNSPLHFGNGTRLTVT.

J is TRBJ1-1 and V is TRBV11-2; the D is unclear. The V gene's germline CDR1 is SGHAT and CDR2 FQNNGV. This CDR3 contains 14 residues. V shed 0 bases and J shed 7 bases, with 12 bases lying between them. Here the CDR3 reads CASSLDHSSFEAFF. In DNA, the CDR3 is TGTGCCAGCAGCTTAGATCACTCTTCTTTTGAAGCTTTCTTT.

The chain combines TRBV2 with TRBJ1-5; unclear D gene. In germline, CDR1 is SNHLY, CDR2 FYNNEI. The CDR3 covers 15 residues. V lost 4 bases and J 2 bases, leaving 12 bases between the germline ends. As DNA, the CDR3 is TGTGCCAGCAGTGGAGTGAGCGGGGGCAATCAGCCCCAGCATTTT. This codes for CASSGVSGGNQPQHF.

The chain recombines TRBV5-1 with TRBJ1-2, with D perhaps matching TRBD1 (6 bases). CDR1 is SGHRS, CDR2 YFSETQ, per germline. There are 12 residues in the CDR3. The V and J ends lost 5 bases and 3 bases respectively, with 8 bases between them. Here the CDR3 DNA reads TGCGCCAGCAGGGACAGCTACTATGGCTACACCTTC. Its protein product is CASRDSYYGYTF.

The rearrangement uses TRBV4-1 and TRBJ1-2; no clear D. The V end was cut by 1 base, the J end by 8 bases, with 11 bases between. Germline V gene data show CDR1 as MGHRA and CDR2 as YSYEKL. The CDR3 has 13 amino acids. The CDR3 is CASSQAGSMGYTF. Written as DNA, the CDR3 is TGCGCCAGCAGCCAAGCAGGCTCGATGGGCTACACCTTC.

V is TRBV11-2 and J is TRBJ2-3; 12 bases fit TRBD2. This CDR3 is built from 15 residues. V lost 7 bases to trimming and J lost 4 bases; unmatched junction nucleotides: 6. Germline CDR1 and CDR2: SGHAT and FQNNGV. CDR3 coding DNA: TGTGCCAGCACCCGACTAGCGGGGGCTGCAGATACGCAGTATTTT. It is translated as CASTRLAGAADTQYF.